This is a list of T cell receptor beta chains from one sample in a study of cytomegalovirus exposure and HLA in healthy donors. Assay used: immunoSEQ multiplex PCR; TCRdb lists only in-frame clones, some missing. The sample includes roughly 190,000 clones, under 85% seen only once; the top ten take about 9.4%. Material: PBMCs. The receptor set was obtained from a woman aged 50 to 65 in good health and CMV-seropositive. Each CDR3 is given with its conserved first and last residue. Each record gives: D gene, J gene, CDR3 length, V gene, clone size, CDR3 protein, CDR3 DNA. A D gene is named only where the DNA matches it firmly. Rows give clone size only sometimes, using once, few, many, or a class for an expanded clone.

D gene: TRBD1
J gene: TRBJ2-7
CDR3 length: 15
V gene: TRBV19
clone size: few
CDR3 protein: CASSQGTGSNYEQYF
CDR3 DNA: TGTGCCAGTAGTCAAGGGACAGGGTCTAACTACGAGCAGTACTTC

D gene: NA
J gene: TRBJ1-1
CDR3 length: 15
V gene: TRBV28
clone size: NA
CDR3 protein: CASSPETDRNTEAFF
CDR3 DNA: TGTGCCAGCAGTCCGGAAACGGACAGGAACACTGAAGCTTTCTTT

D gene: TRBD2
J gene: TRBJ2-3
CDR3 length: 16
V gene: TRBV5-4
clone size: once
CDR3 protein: CASSPTQRGGPDTQYF
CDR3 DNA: TGTGCCAGCAGCCCAACCCAGCGGGGGGGCCCAGATACGCAGTATTTT

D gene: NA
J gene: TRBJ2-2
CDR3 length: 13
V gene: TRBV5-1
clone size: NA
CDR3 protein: CASRSGNTGELFF
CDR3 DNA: TGCGCCAGCAGGTCAGGAAACACCGGGGAGCTGTTTTTT

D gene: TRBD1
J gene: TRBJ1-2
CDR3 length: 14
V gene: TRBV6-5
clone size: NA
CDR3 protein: CASSRLTGVYGYTF
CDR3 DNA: TGTGCCAGCAGTCGACTGACAGGGGTCTATGGCTACACCTTC

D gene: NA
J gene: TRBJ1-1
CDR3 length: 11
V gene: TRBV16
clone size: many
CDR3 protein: CASSQNREAFF
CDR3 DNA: TGTGCCAGCAGCCAAAATCGGGAAGCTTTCTTT

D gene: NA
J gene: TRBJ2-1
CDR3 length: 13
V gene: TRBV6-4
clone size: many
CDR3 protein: CASSVGSYNEQFF
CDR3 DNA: TGTGCCAGCAGTGTCGGCTCCTACAATGAGCAGTTCTTC

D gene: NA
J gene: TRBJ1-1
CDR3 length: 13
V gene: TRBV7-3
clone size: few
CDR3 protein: CASSSSPGLEAFF
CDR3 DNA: TGTGCCAGCAGCTCCTCCCCAGGCTTAGAAGCTTTCTTT

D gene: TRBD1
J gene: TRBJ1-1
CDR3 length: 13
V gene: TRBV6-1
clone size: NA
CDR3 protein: CASILTGGTEAFF
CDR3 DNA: TGTGCCAGCATACTGACAGGGGGGACTGAAGCTTTCTTT

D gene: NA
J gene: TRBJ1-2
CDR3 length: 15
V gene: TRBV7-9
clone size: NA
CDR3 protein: CASSLHEGGSYGYTF
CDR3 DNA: TGTGCCAGCAGCTTACATGAGGGGGGGAGCTATGGCTACACCTTC

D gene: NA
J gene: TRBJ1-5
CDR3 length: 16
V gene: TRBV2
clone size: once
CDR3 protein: CASRARTGGSNQPQHF
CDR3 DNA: TGTGCCAGCAGGGCACGGACGGGAGGTAGCAATCAGCCCCAGCATTTT

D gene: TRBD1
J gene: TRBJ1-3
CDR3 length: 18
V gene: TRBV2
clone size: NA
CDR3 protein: CASSAGQGVGPSGNTIYF
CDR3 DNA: TGTGCCAGCAGTGCGGGACAGGGAGTGGGCCCCTCTGGAAACACCATATATTTT

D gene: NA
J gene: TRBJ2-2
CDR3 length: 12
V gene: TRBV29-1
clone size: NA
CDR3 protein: CSVERDTGELFF
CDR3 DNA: TGCAGCGTTGAACGGGACACCGGGGAGCTGTTTTTT

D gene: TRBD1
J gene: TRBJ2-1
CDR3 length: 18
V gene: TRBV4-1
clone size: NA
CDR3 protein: CASSQHAWGQGTYNEQFF
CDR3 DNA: TGCGCCAGCAGCCAACACGCTTGGGGACAGGGGACCTACAATGAGCAGTTCTTC

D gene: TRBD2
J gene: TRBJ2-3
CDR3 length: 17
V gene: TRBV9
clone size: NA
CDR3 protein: CASSALGRGVLTDTQYF
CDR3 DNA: TGTGCCAGCAGCGCCTTAGGGCGGGGGGTCCTCACAGATACGCAGTATTTT

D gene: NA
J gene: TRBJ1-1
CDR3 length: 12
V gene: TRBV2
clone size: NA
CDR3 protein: CASNRERTEAFF
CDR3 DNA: TGTGCCAGCAACCGGGAGCGCACTGAAGCTTTCTTT

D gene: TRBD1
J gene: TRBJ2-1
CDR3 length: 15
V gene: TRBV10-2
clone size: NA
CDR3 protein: CASSGGQGAYNEQFF
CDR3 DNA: TGCGCCAGCAGTGGGGGACAGGGGGCCTACAATGAGCAGTTCTTC

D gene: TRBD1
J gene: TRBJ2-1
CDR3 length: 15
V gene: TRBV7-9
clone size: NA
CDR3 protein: CASSSQRTGGNEQFF
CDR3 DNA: TGTGCCAGCAGCTCCCAACGGACAGGGGGGAATGAGCAGTTCTTC

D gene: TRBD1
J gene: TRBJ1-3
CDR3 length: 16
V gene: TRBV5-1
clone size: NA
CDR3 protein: CASSAVQGARGNTIYF
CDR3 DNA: TGCGCCAGCAGCGCCGTTCAGGGGGCGCGGGGAAACACCATATATTTT

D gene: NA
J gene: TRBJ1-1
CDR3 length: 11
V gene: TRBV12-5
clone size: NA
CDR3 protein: CASGYSLQAFF
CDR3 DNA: TGTGCTAGTGGATATTCCCTACAAGCTTTCTTT

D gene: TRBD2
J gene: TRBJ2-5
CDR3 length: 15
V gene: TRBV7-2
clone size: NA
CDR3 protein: CASSSQRGIQETQYF
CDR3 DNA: TGTGCCAGCAGCTCCCAGCGGGGGATCCAAGAGACCCAGTACTTC

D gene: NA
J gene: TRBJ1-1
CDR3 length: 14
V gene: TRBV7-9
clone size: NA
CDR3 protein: CASRPGQQNTEAFF
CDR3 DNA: TGTGCCAGCAGGCCAGGACAGCAGAACACTGAAGCTTTCTTT

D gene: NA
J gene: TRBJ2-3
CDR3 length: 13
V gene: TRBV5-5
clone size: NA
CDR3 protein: CASSLVTADTQYF
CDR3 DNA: TGTGCCAGCAGCTTGGTGACTGCAGATACGCAGTATTTT

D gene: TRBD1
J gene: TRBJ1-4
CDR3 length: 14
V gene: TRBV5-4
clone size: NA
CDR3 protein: CASSRDRVDEKLFF
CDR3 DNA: TGTGCCAGCAGCAGGGACAGGGTCGACGAAAAACTGTTTTTT

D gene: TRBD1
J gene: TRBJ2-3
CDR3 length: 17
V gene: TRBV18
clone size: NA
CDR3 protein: CASSKGYRDRVTDTQYF
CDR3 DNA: TGTGCCAGCTCAAAGGGATACCGGGACAGGGTAACAGATACGCAGTATTTT

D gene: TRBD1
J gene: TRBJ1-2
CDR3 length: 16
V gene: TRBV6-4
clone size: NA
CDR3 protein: CASSPLGQGARDGYTF
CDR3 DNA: TGTGCCAGCAGCCCACTCGGGCAGGGGGCGAGAGATGGCTACACCTTC

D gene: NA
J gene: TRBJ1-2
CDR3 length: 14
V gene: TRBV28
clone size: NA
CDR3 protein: CASSSGPANYGYTF
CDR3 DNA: TGTGCCAGCAGTTCAGGCCCAGCTAACTATGGCTACACCTTC

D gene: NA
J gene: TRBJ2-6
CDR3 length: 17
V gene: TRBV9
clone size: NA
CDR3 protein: CASSVAEYYSGANVLTF
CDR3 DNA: TGTGCCAGCAGCGTAGCCGAATACTACTCTGGGGCCAACGTCCTGACTTTC

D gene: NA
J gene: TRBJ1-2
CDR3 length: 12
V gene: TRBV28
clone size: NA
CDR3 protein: CASRPRQRGYTF
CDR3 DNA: TGTGCCAGCAGACCCAGACAGAGGGGCTACACCTTC

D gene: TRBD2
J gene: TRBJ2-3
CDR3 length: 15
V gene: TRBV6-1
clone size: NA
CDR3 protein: CASSGTSGGTDTQYF
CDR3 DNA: TGTGCCAGCAGTGGGACTAGCGGGGGCACAGATACGCAGTATTTT

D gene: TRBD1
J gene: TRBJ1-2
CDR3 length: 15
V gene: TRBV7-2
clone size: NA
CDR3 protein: CASSLGGQVPYGYTF
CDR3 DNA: TGTGCCAGCAGCTTAGGTGGACAGGTTCCTTATGGCTACACCTTC

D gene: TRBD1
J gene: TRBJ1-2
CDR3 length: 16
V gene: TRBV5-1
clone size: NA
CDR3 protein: CASSRGVGQGSGGYTF
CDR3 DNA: TGCGCCAGCAGCCGTGGCGTGGGACAGGGCTCGGGTGGCTACACCTTC

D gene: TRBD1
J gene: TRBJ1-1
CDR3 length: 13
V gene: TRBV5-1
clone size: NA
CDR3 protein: CASSLQGAQGAFF
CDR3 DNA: TGCGCCAGCAGCTTACAGGGGGCGCAGGGCGCTTTCTTT

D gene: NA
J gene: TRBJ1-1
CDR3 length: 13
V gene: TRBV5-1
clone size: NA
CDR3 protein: CASSLGDRYKAFF
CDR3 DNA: TGCGCCAGCAGCTTGGGTGACAGGTACAAAGCTTTCTTT

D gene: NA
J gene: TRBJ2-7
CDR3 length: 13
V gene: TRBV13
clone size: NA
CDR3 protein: CASSLRLPDEQYF
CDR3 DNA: TGTGCCAGCAGCTTACGACTTCCAGACGAGCAGTACTTC

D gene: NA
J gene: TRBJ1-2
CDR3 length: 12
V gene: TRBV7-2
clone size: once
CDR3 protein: CASSPGTAGYTF
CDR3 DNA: TGTGCCAGCAGCCCCGGCACAGCTGGCTACACCTTC

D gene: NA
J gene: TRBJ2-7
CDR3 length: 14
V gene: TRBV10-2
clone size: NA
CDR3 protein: CASVKEGQKYEQYF
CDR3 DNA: TGCGCCAGCGTGAAGGAGGGGCAAAAATACGAGCAGTACTTC

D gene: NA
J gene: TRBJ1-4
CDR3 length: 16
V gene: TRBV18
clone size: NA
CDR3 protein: CASSSRQASTNEKLFF
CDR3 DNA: TGTGCCAGCTCATCCCGACAGGCTTCAACTAATGAAAAACTGTTTTTT

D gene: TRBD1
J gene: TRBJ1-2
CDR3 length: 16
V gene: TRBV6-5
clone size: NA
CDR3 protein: CASSSTGTGETYGYTF
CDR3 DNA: TGTGCCAGCAGTTCCACCGGGACAGGGGAAACCTATGGCTACACCTTC

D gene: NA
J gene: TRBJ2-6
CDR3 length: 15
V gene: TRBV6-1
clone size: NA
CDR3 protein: CATSGGPSGANVLTF
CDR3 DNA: TGTGCCACCTCGGGTGGTCCGTCTGGGGCCAACGTCCTGACTTTC

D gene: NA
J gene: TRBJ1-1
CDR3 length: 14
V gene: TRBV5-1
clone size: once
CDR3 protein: CASSHIGGDTEAFF
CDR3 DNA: TGCGCCAGCAGCCATATCGGCGGAGACACTGAAGCTTTCTTT